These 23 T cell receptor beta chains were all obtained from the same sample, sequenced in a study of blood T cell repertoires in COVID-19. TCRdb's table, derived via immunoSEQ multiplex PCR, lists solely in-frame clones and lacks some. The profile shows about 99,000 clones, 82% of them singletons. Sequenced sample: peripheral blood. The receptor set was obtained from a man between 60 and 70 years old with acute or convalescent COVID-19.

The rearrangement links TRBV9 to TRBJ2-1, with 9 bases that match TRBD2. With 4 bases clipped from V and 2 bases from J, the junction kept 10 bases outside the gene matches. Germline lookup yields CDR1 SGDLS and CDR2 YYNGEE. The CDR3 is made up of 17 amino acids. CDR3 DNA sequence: TGTGCCAGCAGCCCCCCTGCGGGGGGGCGACCCTACAATGAGCAGTTCTTC. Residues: CASSPPAGGRPYNEQFF.

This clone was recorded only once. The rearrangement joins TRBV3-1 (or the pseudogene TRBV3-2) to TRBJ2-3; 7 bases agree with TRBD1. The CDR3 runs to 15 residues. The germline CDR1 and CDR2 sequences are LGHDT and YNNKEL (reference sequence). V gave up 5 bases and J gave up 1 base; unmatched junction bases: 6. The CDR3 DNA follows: TGTGCCAGCAGCTCTCGGACAGGAGGCACAGATACGCAGTATTTT. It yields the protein CASSSRTGGTDTQYF.

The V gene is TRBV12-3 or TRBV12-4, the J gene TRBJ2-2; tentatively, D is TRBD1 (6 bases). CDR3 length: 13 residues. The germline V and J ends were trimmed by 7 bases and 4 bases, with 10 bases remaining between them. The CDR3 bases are TGTGCCAGCAAGTCAGGGGCCACCGGGGAGCTGTTTTTT. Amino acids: CASKSGATGELFF.

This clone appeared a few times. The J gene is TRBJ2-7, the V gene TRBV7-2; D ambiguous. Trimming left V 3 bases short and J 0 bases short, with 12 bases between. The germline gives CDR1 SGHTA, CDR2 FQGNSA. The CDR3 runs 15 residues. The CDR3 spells CASSLRALSSYEQYF. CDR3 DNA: TGTGCCAGCAGCTTGAGAGCGCTGAGCTCCTACGAGCAGTACTTC.

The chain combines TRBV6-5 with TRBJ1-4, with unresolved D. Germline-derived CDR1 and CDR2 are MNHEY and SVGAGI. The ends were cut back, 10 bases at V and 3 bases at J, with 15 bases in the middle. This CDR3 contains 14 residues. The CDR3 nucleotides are TGTGCCACCCTGAGGGATAGTTCTAATGAAAAACTGTTTTTT. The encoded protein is CATLRDSSNEKLFF.

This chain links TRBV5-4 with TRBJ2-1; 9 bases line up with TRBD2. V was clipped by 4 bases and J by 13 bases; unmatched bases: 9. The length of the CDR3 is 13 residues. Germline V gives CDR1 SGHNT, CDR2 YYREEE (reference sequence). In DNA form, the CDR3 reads TGTGCCAGCAGCGCGGACCCGGGACTAGCTCAGTTCTTC. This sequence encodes CASSADPGLAQFF.

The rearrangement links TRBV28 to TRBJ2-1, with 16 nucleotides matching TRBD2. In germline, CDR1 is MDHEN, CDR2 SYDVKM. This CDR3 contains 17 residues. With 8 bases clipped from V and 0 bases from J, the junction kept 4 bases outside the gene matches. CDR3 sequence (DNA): TGTGCCAGCCTGGGACTAGCGGGAGGGCCCTCCTACAATGAGCAGTTCTTC. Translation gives CASLGLAGGPSYNEQFF.

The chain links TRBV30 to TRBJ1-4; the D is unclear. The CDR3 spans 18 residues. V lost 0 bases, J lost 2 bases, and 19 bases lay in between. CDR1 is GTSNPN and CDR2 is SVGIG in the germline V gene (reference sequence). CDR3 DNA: TGTGCCTGGAGTGTACGACGTGGGCAGGTGGCCACTAATGAAAAACTGTTTTTT. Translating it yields CAWSVRRGQVATNEKLFF.

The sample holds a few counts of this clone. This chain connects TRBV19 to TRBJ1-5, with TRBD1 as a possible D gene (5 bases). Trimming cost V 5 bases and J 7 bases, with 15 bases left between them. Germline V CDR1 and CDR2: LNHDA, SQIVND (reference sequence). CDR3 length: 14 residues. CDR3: CASSYRQFRQPQHF. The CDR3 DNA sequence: TGTGCCAGTAGTTATCGACAGTTCAGGCAGCCCCAGCATTTT.

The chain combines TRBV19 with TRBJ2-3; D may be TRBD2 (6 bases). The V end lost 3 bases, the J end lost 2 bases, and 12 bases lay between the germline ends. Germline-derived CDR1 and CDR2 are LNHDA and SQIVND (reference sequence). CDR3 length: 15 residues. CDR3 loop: CASSIQRVTTDTQYF. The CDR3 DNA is TGTGCCAGTAGTATCCAGCGGGTTACCACAGATACGCAGTATTTT.

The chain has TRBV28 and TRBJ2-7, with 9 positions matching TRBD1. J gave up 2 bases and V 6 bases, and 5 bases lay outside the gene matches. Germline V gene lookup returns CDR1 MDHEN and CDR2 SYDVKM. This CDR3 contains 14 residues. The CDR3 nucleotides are TGTGCCAGCAGCCGGGACAGGGTCCCCTACGAGCAGTACTTC. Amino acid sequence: CASSRDRVPYEQYF.

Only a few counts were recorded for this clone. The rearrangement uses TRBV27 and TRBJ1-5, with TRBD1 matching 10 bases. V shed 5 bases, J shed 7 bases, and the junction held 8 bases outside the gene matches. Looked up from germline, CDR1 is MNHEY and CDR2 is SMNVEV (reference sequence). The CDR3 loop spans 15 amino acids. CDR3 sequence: CASSDRDRGRQPQHF. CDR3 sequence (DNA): TGTGCCAGCAGTGACAGAGACAGGGGGCGGCAGCCCCAGCATTTT.

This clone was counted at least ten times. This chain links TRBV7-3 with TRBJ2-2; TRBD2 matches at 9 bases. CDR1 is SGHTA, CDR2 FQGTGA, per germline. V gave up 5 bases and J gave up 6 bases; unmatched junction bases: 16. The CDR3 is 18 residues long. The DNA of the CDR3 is TGTGCCAGCAGCCCCACGGGGGGCCTAGCGGGATCCCCCGGGGAGCTGTTTTTT. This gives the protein CASSPTGGLAGSPGELFF.

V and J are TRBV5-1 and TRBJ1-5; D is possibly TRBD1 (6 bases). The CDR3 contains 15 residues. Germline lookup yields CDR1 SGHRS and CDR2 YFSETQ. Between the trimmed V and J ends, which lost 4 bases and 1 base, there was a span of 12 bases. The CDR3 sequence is CASSPLGASNQPQHF. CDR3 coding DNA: TGCGCCAGCAGCCCTTTGGGGGCCAGCAATCAGCCCCAGCATTTT.

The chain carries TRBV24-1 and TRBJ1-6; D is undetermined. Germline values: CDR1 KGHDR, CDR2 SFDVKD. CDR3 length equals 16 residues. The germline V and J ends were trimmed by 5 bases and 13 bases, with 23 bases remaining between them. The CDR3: CATSGPSSLLFIPLHF. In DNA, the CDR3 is TGTGCCACCAGTGGTCCCTCGAGTCTTCTTTTTATCCCCCTCCACTTT.

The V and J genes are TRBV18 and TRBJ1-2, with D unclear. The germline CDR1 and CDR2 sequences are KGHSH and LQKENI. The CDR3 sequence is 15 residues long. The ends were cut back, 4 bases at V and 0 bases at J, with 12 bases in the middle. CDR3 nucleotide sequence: TGTGCCAGCTCACTCGGGATCCTTCCTAACTATGGCTACACCTTC. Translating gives CASSLGILPNYGYTF.

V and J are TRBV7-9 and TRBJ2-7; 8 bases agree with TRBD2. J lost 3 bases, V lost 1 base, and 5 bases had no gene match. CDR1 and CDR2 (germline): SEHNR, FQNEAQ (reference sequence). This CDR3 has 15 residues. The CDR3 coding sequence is TGTGCCAGCAGCTTAGGCGGGACTAGAATCTACGAGCAGTACTTC. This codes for CASSLGGTRIYEQYF.

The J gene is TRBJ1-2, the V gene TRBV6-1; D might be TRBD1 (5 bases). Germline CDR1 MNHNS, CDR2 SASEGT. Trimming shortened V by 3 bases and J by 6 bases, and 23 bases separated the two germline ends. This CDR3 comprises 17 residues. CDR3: CASSDGVRNGGWDGYTF. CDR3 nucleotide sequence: TGTGCCAGCAGTGATGGGGTCCGGAACGGGGGGTGGGATGGCTACACCTTC.

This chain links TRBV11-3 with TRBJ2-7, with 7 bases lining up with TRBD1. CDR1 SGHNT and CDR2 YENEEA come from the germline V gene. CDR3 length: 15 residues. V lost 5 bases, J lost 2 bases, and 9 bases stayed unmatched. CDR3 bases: TGTGCCAGCAGCCCCCTGACAGGGAGTGCCTACGAGCAGTACTTC. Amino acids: CASSPLTGSAYEQYF.

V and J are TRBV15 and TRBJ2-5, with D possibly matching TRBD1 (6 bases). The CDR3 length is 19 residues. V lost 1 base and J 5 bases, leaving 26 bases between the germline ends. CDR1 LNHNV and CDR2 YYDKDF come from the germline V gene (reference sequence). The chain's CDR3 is CATSRGGGPGERLRETQYF. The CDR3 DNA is TGTGCCACCAGCAGAGGTGGGGGCCCAGGGGAGCGATTAAGGGAGACCCAGTACTTC.

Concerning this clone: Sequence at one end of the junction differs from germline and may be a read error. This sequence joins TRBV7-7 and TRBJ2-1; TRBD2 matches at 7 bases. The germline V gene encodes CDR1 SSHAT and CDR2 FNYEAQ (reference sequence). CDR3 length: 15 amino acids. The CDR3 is CASSSGWGRANEQFF. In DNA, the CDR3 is TGTGCTAGCAGCTCCGGCTGGGGGAGGGCCAATGAGCAGTTCTTC. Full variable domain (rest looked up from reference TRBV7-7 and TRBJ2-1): GAGVSQSPRYKVTKRGQDVTLRCDPISSHATLYWYQQALGQGPEFLTYFNYEAQPDKSGLPSDRFSAERPEGSISTLTIQRTEQRDSAMYRCASSSGWGRANEQFFGPGTRLTVL.

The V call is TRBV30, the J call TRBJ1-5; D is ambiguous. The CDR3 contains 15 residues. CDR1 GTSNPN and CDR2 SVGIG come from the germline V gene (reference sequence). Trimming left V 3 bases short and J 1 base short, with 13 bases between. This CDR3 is CAWSPGLGSNQPQHF. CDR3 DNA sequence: TGTGCCTGGAGCCCTGGACTGGGAAGCAATCAGCCCCAGCATTTT.

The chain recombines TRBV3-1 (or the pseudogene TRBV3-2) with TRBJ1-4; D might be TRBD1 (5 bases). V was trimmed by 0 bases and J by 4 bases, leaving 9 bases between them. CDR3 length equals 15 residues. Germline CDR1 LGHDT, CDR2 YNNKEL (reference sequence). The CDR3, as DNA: TGTGCCAGCAGCCAAGATGGGGCAGGTAATGAAAAACTGTTTTTT. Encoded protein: CASSQDGAGNEKLFF.